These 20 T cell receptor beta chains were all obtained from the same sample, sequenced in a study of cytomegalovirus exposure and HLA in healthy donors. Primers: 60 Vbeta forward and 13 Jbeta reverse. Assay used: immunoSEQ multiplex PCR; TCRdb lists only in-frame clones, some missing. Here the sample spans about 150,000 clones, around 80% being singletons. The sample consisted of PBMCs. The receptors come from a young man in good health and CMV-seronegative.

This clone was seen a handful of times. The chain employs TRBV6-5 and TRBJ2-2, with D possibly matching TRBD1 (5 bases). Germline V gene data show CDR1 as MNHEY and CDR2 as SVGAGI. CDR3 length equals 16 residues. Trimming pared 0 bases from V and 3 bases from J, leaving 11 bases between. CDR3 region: CASSYSGRVDTGELFF. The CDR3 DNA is TGTGCCAGCAGTTACTCGGGCAGGGTGGACACCGGGGAGCTGTTTTTT.

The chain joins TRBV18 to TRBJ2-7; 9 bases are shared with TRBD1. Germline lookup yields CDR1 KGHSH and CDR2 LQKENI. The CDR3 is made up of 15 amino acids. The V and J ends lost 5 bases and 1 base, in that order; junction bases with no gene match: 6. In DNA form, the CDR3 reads TGTGCCAGCTCAGACCGGGACAGGGAGTCCTACGAGCAGTACTTC. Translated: CASSDRDRESYEQYF.

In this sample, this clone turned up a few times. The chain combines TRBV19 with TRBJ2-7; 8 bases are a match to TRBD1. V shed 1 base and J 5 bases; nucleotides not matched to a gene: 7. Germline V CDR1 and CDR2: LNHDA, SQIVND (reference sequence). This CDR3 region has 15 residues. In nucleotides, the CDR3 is TGTGCCAGTAGTATAGGGACAGGGAGGATGGACGAGCAGTACTTC. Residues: CASSIGTGRMDEQYF.

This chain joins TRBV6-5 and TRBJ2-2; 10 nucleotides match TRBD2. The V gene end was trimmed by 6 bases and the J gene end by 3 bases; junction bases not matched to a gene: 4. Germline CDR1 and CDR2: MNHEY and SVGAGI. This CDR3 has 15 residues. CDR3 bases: TGTGCCAGCAGGACAGGGACTAGCGACACCGGGGAGCTGTTTTTT. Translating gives CASRTGTSDTGELFF.

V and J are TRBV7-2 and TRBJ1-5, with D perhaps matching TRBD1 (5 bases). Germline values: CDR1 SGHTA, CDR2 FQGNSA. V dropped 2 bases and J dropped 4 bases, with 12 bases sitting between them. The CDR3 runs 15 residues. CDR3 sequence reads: CASSLMAGNNQPQHF. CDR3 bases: TGTGCCAGCAGCTTAATGGCAGGGAATAATCAGCCCCAGCATTTT.

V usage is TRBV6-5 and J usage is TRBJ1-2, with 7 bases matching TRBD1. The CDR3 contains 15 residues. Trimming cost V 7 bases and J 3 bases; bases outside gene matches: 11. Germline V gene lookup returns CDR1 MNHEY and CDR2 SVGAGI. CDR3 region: CASKLAVGQYYGYTF. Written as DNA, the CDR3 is TGTGCCAGCAAGCTAGCCGTGGGACAGTACTATGGCTACACCTTC.

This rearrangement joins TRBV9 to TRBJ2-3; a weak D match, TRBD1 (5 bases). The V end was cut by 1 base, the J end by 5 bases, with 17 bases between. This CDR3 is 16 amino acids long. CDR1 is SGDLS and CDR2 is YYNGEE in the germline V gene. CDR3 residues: CASSVRGSLPGDTQYF. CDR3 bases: TGTGCCAGCAGCGTAAGGGGATCCCTCCCAGGAGATACGCAGTATTTT.

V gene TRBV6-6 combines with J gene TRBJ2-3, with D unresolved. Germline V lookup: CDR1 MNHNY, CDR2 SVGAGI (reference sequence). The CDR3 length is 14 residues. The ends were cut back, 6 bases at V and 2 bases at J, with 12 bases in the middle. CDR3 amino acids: CASSYGQNTDTQYF. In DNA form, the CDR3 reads TGTGCCAGCAGCTACGGGCAGAACACAGATACGCAGTATTTT.

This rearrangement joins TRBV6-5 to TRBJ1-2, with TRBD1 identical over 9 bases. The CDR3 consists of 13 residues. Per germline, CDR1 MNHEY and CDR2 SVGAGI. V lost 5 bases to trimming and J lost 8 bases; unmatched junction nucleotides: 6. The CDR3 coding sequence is TGTGCCAGCAGTCTCACAGGGGGCAGGGGCTACACCTTC. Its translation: CASSLTGGRGYTF.

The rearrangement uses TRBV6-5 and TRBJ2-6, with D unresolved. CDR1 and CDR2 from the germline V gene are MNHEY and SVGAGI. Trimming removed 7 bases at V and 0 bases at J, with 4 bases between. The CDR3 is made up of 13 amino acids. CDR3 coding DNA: TGTGCCAGCACCTACTCTGGGGCCAACGTCCTGACTTTC. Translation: CASTYSGANVLTF.

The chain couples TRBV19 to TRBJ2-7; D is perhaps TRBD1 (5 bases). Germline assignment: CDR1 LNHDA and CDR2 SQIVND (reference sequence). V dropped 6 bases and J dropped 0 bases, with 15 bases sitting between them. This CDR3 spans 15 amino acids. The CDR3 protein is CASRQTAYFSYEQYF. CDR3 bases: TGTGCCAGTAGGCAGACAGCATACTTCTCCTACGAGCAGTACTTC.

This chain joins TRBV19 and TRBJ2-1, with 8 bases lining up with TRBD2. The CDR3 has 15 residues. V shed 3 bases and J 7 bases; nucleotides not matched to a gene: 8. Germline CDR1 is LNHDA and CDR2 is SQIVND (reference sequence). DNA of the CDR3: TGTGCCAGTAGTATCATAGCGGGATCCGGAAATGAGCAGTTCTTC. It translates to CASSIIAGSGNEQFF. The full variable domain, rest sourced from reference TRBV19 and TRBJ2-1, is DGGITQSPKYLFRKEGQNVTLSCEQNLNHDAMYWYRQDPGQGLRLIYYSQIVNDFQKGDIAEGYSVSREKKESFPLTVTSAQKNPTAFYLCASSIIAGSGNEQFFGPGTRLTVL.

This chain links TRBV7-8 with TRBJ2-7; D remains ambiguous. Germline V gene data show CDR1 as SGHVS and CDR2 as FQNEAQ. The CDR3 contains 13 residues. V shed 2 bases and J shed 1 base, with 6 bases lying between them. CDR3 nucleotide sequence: TGTGCCAGCAGCTTAAGAGTTTCCTACGAGCAGTACTTC. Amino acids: CASSLRVSYEQYF.

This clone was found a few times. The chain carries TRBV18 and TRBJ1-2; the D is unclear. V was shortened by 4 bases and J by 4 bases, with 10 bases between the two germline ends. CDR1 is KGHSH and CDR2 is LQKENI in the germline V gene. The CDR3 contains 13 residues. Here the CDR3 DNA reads TGTGCCAGCTCACTTAGTCGGGGCTATGGCTACACCTTC. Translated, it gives CASSLSRGYGYTF.

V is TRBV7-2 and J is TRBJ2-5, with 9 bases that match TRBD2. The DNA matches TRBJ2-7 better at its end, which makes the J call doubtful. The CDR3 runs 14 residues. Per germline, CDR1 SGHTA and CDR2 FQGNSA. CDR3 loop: CASSTIAGANEQYF. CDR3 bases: TGTGCCAGCAGCACGATAGCGGGGGCGAACGAGCAGTACTTC.

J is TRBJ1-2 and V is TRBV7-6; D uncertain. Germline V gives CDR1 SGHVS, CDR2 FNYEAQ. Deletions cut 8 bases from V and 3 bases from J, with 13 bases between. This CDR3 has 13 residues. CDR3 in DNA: TGTGCCAGCGCTATTAGTGGGCACTATGGCTACACCTTC. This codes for CASAISGHYGYTF.

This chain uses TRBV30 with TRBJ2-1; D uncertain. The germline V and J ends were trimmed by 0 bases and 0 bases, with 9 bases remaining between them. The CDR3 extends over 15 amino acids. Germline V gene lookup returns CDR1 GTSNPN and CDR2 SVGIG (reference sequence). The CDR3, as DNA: TGTGCCTGGAGTGTACCTAACTACTCCTACAATGAGCAGTTCTTC. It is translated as CAWSVPNYSYNEQFF.

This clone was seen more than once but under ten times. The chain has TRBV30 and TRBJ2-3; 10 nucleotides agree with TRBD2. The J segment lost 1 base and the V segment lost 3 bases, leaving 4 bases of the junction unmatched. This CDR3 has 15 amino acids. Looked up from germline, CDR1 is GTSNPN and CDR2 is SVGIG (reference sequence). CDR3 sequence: CAWSEGTSGTDTQYF. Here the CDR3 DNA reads TGTGCCTGGAGCGAGGGGACTAGCGGCACAGATACGCAGTATTTT. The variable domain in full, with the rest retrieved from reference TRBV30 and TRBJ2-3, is SQTIHQWPATLVQPVGSPLSLECTVEGTSNPNLYWYRQAAGRGLQLLFYSVGIGQISSEVPQNLSASRPQDRQFILSSKKLLLSDSGFYLCAWSEGTSGTDTQYFGPGTRLTVL.

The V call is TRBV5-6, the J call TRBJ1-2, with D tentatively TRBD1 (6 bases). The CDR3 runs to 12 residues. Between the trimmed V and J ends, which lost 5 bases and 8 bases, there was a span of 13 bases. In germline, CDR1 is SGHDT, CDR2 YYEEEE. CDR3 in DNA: TGTGCCAGCAGGCCCCCAGGGGACGGCTACACCTTC. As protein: CASRPPGDGYTF.

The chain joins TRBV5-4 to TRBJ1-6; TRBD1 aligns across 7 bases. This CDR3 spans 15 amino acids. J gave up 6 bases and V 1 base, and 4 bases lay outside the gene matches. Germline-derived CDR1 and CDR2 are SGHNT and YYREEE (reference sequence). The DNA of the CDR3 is TGTGCCAGCAGCTTGAGCAGGGGGATTAATTCACCCCTCCACTTT. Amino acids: CASSLSRGINSPLHF.